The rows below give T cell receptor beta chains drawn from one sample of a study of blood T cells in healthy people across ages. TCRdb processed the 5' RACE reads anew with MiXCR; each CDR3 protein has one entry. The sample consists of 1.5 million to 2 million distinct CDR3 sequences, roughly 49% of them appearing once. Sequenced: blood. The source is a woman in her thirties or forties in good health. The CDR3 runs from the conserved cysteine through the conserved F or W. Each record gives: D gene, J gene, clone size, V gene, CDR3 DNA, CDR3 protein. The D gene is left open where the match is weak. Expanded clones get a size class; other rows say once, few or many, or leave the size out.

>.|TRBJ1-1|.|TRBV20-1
TGCAGTGCTAGAGATCCGACAGGCGCTAACACTGAAGCTTTCTTT
CSARDPTGANTEAFF
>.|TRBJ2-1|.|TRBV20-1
TGCAGTGCTATAAAGACTCCAAGCTCCTACAATGAGCAGTTCTTC
CSAIKTPSSYNEQFF
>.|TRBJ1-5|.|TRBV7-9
TGCGCCAGCAGCTCAGACACGCTCGATCAGCCCCAGCATTTT
CASSSDTLDQPQHF
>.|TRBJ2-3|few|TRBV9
TGTGCCAGCAGCGTAGATAGCGGAGAGGCGGATACGCAGTATTTT
CASSVDSGEADTQYF
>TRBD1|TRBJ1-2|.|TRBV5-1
TGCGCCAGCAGCTTACCGGGACAGGGGGCTAGTGGCTACACCTTC
CASSLPGQGASGYTF
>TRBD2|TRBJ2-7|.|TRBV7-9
TGTGCCAGCAGCTTGCAGGGACTAGCGTCGGACGAGCAGTACTTC
CASSLQGLASDEQYF
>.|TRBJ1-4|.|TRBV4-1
TGCGCCAGCAGCCCAAGTGAGCGGAATGAAAAACTGTTTTTT
CASSPSERNEKLFF
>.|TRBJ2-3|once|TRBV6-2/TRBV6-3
TGTGCCAGCAGTTACTCCCCGATTTCCGATACGCAGTATTTT
CASSYSPISDTQYF
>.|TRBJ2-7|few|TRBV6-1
TGTGCCAGCCAAAGCGTCTACGAGCAGTACTTC
CASQSVYEQYF
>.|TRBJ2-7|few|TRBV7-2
TGTGCCAGCAGCTTAGAGGGCAGGAGATACTACGAGCAGTACTTC
CASSLEGRRYYEQYF
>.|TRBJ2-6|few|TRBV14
TGTGCCAGCAGCCAAGTCGGGGGACCGCCGGGCGTCCTGACTTTC
CASSQVGGPPGVLTF
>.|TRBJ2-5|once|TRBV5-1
TGCGCCAGCACGACCCCTACCGGAGAGACCCAGTACTTC
CASTTPTGETQYF
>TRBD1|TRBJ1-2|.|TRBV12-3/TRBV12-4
TGTGCCAGCGCGGGACAGCAAAAAGCTAACTATGGCTACACCTTC
CASAGQQKANYGYTF
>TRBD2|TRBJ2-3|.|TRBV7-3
TGTGCCAGCAGCCAACGGGACTTCCCGGGGGGAGATACGCAGTATTTT
CASSQRDFPGGDTQYF
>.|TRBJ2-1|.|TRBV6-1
TGTGCCAGCAGTGAACAAACCGGGACATTCTTCTACAATGAGCAGTTCTTC
CASSEQTGTFFYNEQFF
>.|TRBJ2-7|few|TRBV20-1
TGCAGTGCTAGCGACTCCTACGAGCAGTACTTC
CSASDSYEQYF
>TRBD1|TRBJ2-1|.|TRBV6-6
TGTGCCAGCAGTTACTCTCGGACAGGCGTTGAGCAGTTCTTC
CASSYSRTGVEQFF
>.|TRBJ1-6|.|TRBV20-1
TGCAGTGCTAGAATTACCGGGAGCCAGGGGTCACCCCTCCACTTT
CSARITGSQGSPLHF
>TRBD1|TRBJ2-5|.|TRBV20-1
TGCAGCCCCTACAGGGACAGGGGCCAAGAGACCCAGTACTTC
CSPYRDRGQETQYF
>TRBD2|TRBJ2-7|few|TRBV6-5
TGTGCCAGCAGTCGAGCGGGGGGGTCGTACAATGAGCAGTACTTC
CASSRAGGSYNEQYF
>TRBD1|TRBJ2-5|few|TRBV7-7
TGTGCTAGCAGCTTGCCCGGGACAGGGCGAGAGACCCAGTACTTC
CASSLPGTGRETQYF
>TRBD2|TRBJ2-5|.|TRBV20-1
TGCAGTGCTGCTTCCGGGGGGGCGGGGGGCGAGACCCAGTACTTC
CSAASGGAGGETQYF
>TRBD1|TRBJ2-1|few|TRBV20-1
TGCAGTGCTGCGCATAGGGACAGTTTCTACAATGAGCAGTTCTTC
CSAAHRDSFYNEQFF
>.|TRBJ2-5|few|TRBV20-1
TGCAGTGCTGCGGGACCGACCTCCCGAGAGACCCAGTACTTC
CSAAGPTSRETQYF
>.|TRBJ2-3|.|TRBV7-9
TGTGCCAGCAGCTTTCGCGGCAGGAGAGATAGCACAGATACGCAGTATTTT
CASSFRGRRDSTDTQYF
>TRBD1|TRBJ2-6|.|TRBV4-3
TGCGCCAGCAGCCAAGATCCCCAGGGGGCTACTGGGGCCAACGTCCTGACTTTC
CASSQDPQGATGANVLTF
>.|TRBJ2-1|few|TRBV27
TGTGCCAGCAGTTCATGGACTACACAAAATGAGCAGTTCTTC
CASSSWTTQNEQFF
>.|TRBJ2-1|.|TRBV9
TGTGCCAGCAGCGTAGAGGGGACCCCAAGCTCCTACAATGAGCAGTTCTTC
CASSVEGTPSSYNEQFF
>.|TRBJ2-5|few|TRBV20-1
TGCAGTGCTATTCCGGGACATTTACAAGAGACCCAGTACTTC
CSAIPGHLQETQYF
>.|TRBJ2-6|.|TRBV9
TGTGCCAGCAGCGGGACCGGGACGGTGAGGACTGGGGCCAACGTCCTGACTTTC
CASSGTGTVRTGANVLTF
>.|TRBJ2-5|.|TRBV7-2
TGTGCCAGCAGCTTAACGTTGCAGGGACAAGAGACCCAGTACTTC
CASSLTLQGQETQYF
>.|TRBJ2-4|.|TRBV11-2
TGTGCCAGCAGCTTAGATCGAGTTCAGTACTTC
CASSLDRVQYF
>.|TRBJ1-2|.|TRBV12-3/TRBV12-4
TGTGCCAGCACCAATGCGGGACTCAATGGCTACACCTTC
CASTNAGLNGYTF
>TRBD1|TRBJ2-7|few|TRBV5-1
TGCGCCAGCAGCTCGGACACCGGGACAGCATCCTACGAGCAGTACTTC
CASSSDTGTASYEQYF
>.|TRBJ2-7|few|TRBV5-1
TGCGCCAGCAGCCCCCGGGACTGGTCCTACGAGCAGTACTTC
CASSPRDWSYEQYF
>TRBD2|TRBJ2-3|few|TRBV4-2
TGTGCCAGCAGCCAGACCGGGACTAGGGTTACAGATACGCAGTATTTT
CASSQTGTRVTDTQYF
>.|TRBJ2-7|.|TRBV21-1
TGTGCCAGCAGCAAAACGGCAGGGAAAAGCTCCTACGAGCAGTACTTC
CASSKTAGKSSYEQYF
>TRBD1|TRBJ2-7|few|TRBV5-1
TGCGCCAGCAGCAACACAGGGGACCCCTACGAGCAGTACTTC
CASSNTGDPYEQYF
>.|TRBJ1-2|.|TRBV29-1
TGCAGCGTTGAGAGGGACAACTATGGCTACACCTTC
CSVERDNYGYTF
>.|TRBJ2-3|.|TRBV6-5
TGTGCCAGCAGTTCCAGATTGGGGGCAGATACGCAGTATTTT
CASSSRLGADTQYF
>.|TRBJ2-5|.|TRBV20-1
TGCAGTGCTAGAGGGGCGGGCGAAGAGACCCAGTACTTC
CSARGAGEETQYF